Listed below are T cell receptor beta chains from one sample, sequenced in a study of T cells after yellow fever vaccination. MiXCR, applied by TCRdb to the 5' RACE reads, yields one record per CDR3 protein. Seen here are 300,000 to 400,000 distinct CDR3 sequences, 8.5% to 10% observed once, and the top ten hold approximately 18%. This material consisted of PBMCs, taken on the day of the first yellow fever vaccination. These TCRs come from a young man who received the YFV17D yellow fever vaccine. Both conserved end residues are part of each CDR3. Each record gives: CDR3 DNA, CDR3 protein, D gene, J gene, clone size, V gene. D genes are given only for firm matches. Expanded clones get a size class; other rows say once, few or many, or leave the size out.

cdr3_nt: TGTGCTAGTGGATCTGCTAGCGGGGGGGCCAACGGCACAGATACGCAGTATTTT
cdr3_aa: CASGSASGGANGTDTQYF
d_call: TRBD2
j_call: TRBJ2-3
clone_size: -
v_call: TRBV12-5

cdr3_nt: TGCGCCAGCAGCCAGGAAGGGGACGGCTACAATGAGCAGTTCTTC
cdr3_aa: CASSQEGDGYNEQFF
d_call: -
j_call: TRBJ2-1
clone_size: few
v_call: TRBV4-1

cdr3_nt: TGTGCCAGCAGCTTCGGCATGTATGGGTACACCATATATTTT
cdr3_aa: CASSFGMYGYTIYF
d_call: -
j_call: TRBJ1-3
clone_size: -
v_call: TRBV7-9

cdr3_nt: TGCGCCAGCAGCCAAGAAAGGTCTCAAGGAAACACCATATATTTT
cdr3_aa: CASSQERSQGNTIYF
d_call: -
j_call: TRBJ1-3
clone_size: few
v_call: TRBV4-3

cdr3_nt: TGTGCCAGCAGTTACGAGGGTGAGCTCGGCCCCCAGCATTTT
cdr3_aa: CASSYEGELGPQHF
d_call: -
j_call: TRBJ1-5
clone_size: -
v_call: TRBV6-2/TRBV6-3

cdr3_nt: TGCAGCGTTGAGGGGAGGGTGGCACAAGAGACCCAGTACTTC
cdr3_aa: CSVEGRVAQETQYF
d_call: TRBD2
j_call: TRBJ2-5
clone_size: few
v_call: TRBV29-1

cdr3_nt: TGCAGCGTTGATGTCCTGGGACAGGGGCCTGGCTACACCTTC
cdr3_aa: CSVDVLGQGPGYTF
d_call: TRBD1
j_call: TRBJ1-2
clone_size: -
v_call: TRBV29-1

cdr3_nt: TGCGCCAGCAGCCAAGAGGGACGGGCGGGAGAGACCCAGTACTTC
cdr3_aa: CASSQEGRAGETQYF
d_call: -
j_call: TRBJ2-5
clone_size: few
v_call: TRBV4-1

cdr3_nt: TGTGCCAGCAGCTCGGCAGGGACTGGAGAGACCCAGTACTTC
cdr3_aa: CASSSAGTGETQYF
d_call: -
j_call: TRBJ2-5
clone_size: few
v_call: TRBV7-9

cdr3_nt: TGCGCCAGCAGGGGTACCTCCTCGGCCGAGCAGTACTTC
cdr3_aa: CASRGTSSAEQYF
d_call: -
j_call: TRBJ2-7
clone_size: few
v_call: TRBV4-3

cdr3_nt: TGTGCCAGCAGCCCTGACCCGGGACTAGTAAGGAACATTCAGTACTTC
cdr3_aa: CASSPDPGLVRNIQYF
d_call: TRBD2
j_call: TRBJ2-4
clone_size: few
v_call: TRBV6-1